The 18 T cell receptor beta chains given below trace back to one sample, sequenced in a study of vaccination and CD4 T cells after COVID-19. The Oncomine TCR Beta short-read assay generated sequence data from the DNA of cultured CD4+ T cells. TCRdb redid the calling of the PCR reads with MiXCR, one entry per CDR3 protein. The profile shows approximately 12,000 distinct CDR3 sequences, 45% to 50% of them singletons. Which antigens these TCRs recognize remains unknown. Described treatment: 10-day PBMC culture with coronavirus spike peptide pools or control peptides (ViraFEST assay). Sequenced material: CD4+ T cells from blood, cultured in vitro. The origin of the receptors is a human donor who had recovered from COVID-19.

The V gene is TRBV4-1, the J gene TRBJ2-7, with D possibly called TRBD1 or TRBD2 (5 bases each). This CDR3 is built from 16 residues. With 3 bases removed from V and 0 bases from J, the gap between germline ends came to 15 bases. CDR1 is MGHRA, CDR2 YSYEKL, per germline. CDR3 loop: CASSHLRGAVSYEQYF. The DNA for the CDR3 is TGCGCCAGCAGCCACTTGAGGGGAGCAGTCTCCTACGAGCAGTACTTC.

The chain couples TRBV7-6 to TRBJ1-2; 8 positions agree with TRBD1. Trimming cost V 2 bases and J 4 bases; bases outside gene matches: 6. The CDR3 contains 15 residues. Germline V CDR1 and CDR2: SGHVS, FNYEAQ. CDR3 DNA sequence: TGTGCCAGCAGCTTATGCGCAGGGGGCCGCTATGGCTACACCTTC. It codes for CASSLCAGGRYGYTF.

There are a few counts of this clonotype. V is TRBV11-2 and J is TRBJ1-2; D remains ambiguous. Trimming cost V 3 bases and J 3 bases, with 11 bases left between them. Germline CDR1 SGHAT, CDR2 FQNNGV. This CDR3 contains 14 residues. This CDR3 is CASSFHVAHYGYTF. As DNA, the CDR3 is TGTGCCAGCAGCTTCCACGTGGCACACTATGGCTACACCTTC.

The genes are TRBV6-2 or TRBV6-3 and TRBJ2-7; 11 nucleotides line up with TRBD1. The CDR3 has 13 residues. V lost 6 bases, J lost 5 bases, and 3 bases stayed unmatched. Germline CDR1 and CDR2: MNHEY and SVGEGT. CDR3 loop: CASRRTGGDEQYF. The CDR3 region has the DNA TGTGCCAGCAGGAGGACAGGGGGCGACGAGCAGTACTTC.

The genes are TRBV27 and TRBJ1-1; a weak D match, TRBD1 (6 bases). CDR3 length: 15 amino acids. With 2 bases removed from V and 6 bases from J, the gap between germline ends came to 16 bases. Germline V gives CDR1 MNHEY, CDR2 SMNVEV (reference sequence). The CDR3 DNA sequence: TGTGCCAGCAGTTTACAAACAGGGTTTGGGTCTGAAGCTTTCTTT. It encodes CASSLQTGFGSEAFF.

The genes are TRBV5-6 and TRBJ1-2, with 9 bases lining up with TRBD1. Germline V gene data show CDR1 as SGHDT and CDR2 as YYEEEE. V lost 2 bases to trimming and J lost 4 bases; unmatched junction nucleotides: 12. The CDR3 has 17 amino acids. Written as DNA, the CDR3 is TGTGCCAGCAGCTTAGGGGACAGGGCCACCCGTACCTATGGCTACACCTTC. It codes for CASSLGDRATRTYGYTF.

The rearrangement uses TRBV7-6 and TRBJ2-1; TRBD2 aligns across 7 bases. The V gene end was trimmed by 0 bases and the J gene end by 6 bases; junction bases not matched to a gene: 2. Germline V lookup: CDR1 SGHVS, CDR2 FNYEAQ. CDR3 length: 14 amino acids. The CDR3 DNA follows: TGTGCCAGCAGCTTAGCGAGGACTAGCAATGAGCAGTTCTTC. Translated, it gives CASSLARTSNEQFF. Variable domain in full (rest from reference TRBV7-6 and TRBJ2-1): GAGVSQSPRYKVTKRGQDVALRCDPISGHVSLYWYRQALGQGPEFLTYFNYEAQQDKSGLPNDRFSAERPEGSISTLTIQRTEQRDSAMYRCASSLARTSNEQFFGPGTRLTVL.

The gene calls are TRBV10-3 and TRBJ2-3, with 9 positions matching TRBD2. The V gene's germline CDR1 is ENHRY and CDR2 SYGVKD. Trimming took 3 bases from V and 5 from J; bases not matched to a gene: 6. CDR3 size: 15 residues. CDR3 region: CAISEGRGGRDTQYF. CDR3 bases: TGTGCCATCAGTGAAGGGCGGGGGGGCCGAGATACGCAGTATTTT.

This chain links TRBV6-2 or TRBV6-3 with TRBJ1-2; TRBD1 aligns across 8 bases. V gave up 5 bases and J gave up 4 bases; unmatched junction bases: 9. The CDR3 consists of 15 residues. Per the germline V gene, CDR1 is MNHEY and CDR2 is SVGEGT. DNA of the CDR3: TGTGCCAGCAGTCCCGACAGGGGACTCCTCTATGGCTACACCTTC. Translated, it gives CASSPDRGLLYGYTF.

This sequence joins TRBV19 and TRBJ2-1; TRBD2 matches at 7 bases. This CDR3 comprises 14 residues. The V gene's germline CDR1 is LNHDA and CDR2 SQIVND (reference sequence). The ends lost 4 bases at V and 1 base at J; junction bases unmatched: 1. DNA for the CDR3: TGTGCCAGTAGTACCGGGGGGTCCTACAATGAGCAGTTCTTC. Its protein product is CASSTGGSYNEQFF.

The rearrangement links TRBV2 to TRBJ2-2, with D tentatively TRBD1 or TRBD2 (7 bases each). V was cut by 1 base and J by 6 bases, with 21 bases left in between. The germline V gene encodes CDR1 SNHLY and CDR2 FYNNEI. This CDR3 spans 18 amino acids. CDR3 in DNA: TGTGCCAGCAGTGAAGTCAGGATGGGAGGGGGCGTCGCCGGGGAGCTGTTTTTT. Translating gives CASSEVRMGGGVAGELFF.

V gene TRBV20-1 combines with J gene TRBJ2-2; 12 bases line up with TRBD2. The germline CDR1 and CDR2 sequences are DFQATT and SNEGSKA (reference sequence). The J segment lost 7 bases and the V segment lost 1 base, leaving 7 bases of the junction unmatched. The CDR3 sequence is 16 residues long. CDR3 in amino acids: CSARGLAGGLGGELFF. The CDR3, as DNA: TGCAGTGCTAGAGGTCTAGCGGGGGGGCTAGGCGGGGAGCTGTTTTTT.

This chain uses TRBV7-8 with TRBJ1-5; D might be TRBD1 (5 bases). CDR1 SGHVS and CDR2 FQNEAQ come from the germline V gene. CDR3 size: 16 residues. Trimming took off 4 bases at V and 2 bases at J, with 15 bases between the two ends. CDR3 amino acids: CASSSSRTRGNQPQHF. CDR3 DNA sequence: TGTGCCAGCAGCTCCAGCCGGACAAGGGGCAATCAGCCCCAGCATTTT.

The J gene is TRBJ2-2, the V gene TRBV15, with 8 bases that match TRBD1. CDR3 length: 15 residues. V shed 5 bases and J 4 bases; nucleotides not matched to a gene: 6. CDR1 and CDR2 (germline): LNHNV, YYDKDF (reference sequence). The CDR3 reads CATSRDRGPTGELFF. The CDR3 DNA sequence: TGTGCCACCAGCCGCGACAGGGGACCCACCGGGGAGCTGTTTTTT.

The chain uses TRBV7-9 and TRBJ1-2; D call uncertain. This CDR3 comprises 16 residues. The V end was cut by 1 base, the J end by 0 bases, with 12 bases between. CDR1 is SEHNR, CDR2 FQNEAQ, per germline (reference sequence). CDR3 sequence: CASSLERRTSNYGYTF. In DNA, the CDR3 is TGTGCCAGCAGCTTAGAAAGACGGACCTCTAACTATGGCTACACCTTC.

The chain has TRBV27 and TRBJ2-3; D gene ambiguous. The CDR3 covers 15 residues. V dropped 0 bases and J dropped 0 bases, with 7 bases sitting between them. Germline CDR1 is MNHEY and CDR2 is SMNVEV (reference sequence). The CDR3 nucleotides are TGTGCCAGCAGTTTATCAGCTGTCAGCACAGATACGCAGTATTTT. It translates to CASSLSAVSTDTQYF.

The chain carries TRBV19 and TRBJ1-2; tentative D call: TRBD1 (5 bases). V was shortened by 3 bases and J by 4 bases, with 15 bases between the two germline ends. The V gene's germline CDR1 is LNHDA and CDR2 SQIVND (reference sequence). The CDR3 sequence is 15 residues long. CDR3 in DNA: TGTGCCAGTAGTATTTTCCACTCCGGGGGCTATGGCTACACCTTC. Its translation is CASSIFHSGGYGYTF. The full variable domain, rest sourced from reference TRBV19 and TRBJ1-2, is DGGITQSPKYLFRKEGQNVTLSCEQNLNHDAMYWYRQDPGQGLRLIYYSQIVNDFQKGDIAEGYSVSREKKESFPLTVTSAQKNPTAFYLCASSIFHSGGYGYTFGSGTRLTVV.

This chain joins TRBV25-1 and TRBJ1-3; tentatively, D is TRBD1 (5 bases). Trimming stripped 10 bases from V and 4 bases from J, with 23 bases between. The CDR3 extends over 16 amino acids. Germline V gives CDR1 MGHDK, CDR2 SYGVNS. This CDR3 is CATTGLKGPEGNTIYF. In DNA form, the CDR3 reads TGTGCCACCACCGGACTGAAGGGACCCGAAGGAAACACCATATATTTT.